These 9 T cell receptor beta chains share one sample of origin, sequenced in a study of CD8 T cells in ankylosing spondylitis. MiXCR, applied by TCRdb to the 5' RACE reads, yields one record per CDR3 protein. The table has more than 35,000 distinct CDR3 sequences, around 2.9% seen once. Sample: blood, either unsorted or a sorted T cell fraction (not recorded which). These receptors all stem from a male donor with ankylosing spondylitis or in good health (not recorded which).

This clonotype was counted ten times or more. This chain uses TRBV9 with TRBJ1-2; D is unclear. CDR1 and CDR2 (germline): SGDLS, YYNGEE. The CDR3 sequence is 14 residues long. The V gene lost 0 bases and the J gene lost 6 bases, with 12 bases spanning the gap. CDR3 region: CASSVAFGEDGYTF. The CDR3 DNA sequence: TGTGCCAGCAGCGTAGCCTTCGGAGAGGATGGCTACACCTTC. Full variable domain (missing parts from reference TRBV9 and TRBJ1-2): DSGVTQTPKHLITATGQRVTLRCSPRSGDLSVYWYQQSLDQGLQFLIQYYNGEERAKGNILERFSAQQFPDLHSELNLSSLELGDSALYFCASSVAFGEDGYTFGSGTRLTVV.

This clonotype has ten or more counts. The chain uses TRBV9 and TRBJ2-2, with D unresolved. CDR1 and CDR2 from the germline V gene are SGDLS and YYNGEE. This CDR3 has 13 amino acids. With 10 bases removed from V and 1 base from J, the gap between germline ends came to 11 bases. CDR3: CAGQMGNTGELFF. CDR3 nucleotide sequence: TGTGCCGGTCAGATGGGGAACACCGGGGAGCTGTTTTTT.

This clonotype has a count of ten or more. The chain recombines TRBV9 with TRBJ1-1; D ambiguous. Germline loops: CDR1 SGDLS, CDR2 YYNGEE. V was shortened by 0 bases and J by 4 bases, with 7 bases between the two germline ends. This CDR3 region has 13 residues. The CDR3, as DNA: TGTGCCAGCAGCGTAGAACAGACCACTGAAGCTTTCTTT. Translation: CASSVEQTTEAFF.

The table lists this clonotype with many counts. The genes are TRBV9 and TRBJ1-3; D unclear. Germline assignment: CDR1 SGDLS and CDR2 YYNGEE. The ends were cut back, 0 bases at V and 4 bases at J, with 11 bases in the middle. The CDR3 sequence is 15 residues long. CDR3 nucleotide sequence: TGTGCCAGCAGCGTAGTCCCGACACCCGGAAACACCATATATTTT. Protein product: CASSVVPTPGNTIYF. The entire variable domain, with the rest obtained from reference TRBV9 and TRBJ1-3, is as follows: DSGVTQTPKHLITATGQRVTLRCSPRSGDLSVYWYQQSLDQGLQFLIQYYNGEERAKGNILERFSAQQFPDLHSELNLSSLELGDSALYFCASSVVPTPGNTIYFGEGSWLTVV.

This clonotype was picked up many times. The chain recombines TRBV9 with TRBJ2-6; D unresolved. CDR1 and CDR2 from the germline V gene are SGDLS and YYNGEE. The V gene lost 3 bases and the J gene lost 2 bases, with 6 bases spanning the gap. This CDR3 spans 14 amino acids. The DNA for the CDR3 is TGTGCCAGCAGCGACCGCGCTGGGGCCAACGTCCTGACTTTC. Residues: CASSDRAGANVLTF. Using reference TRBV9 and TRBJ2-6 for the parts outside the CDR3, the full variable domain is DSGVTQTPKHLITATGQRVTLRCSPRSGDLSVYWYQQSLDQGLQFLIQYYNGEERAKGNILERFSAQQFPDLHSELNLSSLELGDSALYFCASSDRAGANVLTFGAGSRLTVL.

This clonotype was observed many times. CDR3 nucleotide sequence: TGTGCCAGCAGCGTAGATCCGGGGGGCGGCTACGAGCAGTACTTC. Protein sequence: CASSVDPGGGYEQYF. The V and J genes are TRBV9 and TRBJ2-7; D may be TRBD2 (7 bases). Germline values: CDR1 SGDLS, CDR2 YYNGEE. V shed 0 bases and J shed 3 bases, with 13 bases lying between them. The CDR3 length is 15 residues.

In its sample, this clonotype ranks as large. The rearrangement uses TRBV9 and TRBJ2-1, with a weak D call TRBD1 (6 bases). Trimming took off 3 bases at V and 11 bases at J, with 18 bases between the two ends. CDR1 and CDR2 (germline): SGDLS, YYNGEE. This CDR3 region has 14 residues. The DNA for the CDR3 is TGTGCCAGCAGCGCGATGTCACGGGACACCAAGCAGTTCTTC. It encodes CASSAMSRDTKQFF.

The sample holds many counts of this clonotype. This chain connects TRBV9 to TRBJ1-1; the D is unclear. Germline V gene data show CDR1 as SGDLS and CDR2 as YYNGEE. Trimming stripped 0 bases from V and 1 base from J, with 7 bases between. The CDR3 has 14 residues. As DNA, the CDR3 is TGTGCCAGCAGCGTAGTAGGGTGGAACACTGAAGCTTTCTTT. Its protein is CASSVVGWNTEAFF. The full variable domain, rest sourced from reference TRBV9 and TRBJ1-1, is DSGVTQTPKHLITATGQRVTLRCSPRSGDLSVYWYQQSLDQGLQFLIQYYNGEERAKGNILERFSAQQFPDLHSELNLSSLELGDSALYFCASSVVGWNTEAFFGQGTRLTVV.

At least ten counts were recorded for this clonotype. This chain uses TRBV9 with TRBJ2-1; 9 bases are a match to TRBD2. CDR1 and CDR2 from the germline V gene are SGDLS and YYNGEE. The CDR3 extends over 18 amino acids. V lost 4 bases to trimming and J lost 6 bases; unmatched junction nucleotides: 17. The CDR3 nucleotides are TGTGCCAGCAGCCCCGGACTAGCGTCTAGAGGTGGTGGCAATGAGCAGTTCTTC. It yields the protein CASSPGLASRGGGNEQFF.